This TCR beta chain emerged from a study of T cell clonality in common variable immunodeficiency. Whole-study results and caveats: Authors noted CVID clonality's cause needs subpopulation repertoire sequencing.

About this clone: The target antigen is unknown. Sequencing ends 3 residues short of the CDR3 end; the germline J gene provides the rest.

Patients and controls were mostly of Caucasian heritage. The CDR3 runs to 13 residues. Germline CDR1 GTSNPN, CDR2 SVGIG (reference sequence). Sequencing was performed with immunoSEQ multiplex PCR; in TCRdb, only in-frame clones are kept and a portion is missing. The sample yields under 65,000 clones, without any singletons. The chain combines TRBV30 with TRBJ1-2, with D hard to call. This TCR was sampled from a person aged 18 to 75 in good health. The sequencing sample was made of peripheral blood mononuclear cells. The CDR3 protein is CAWASVGGDTYTF. The DNA read from the CDR3 is TGTGCCTGGGCTAGCGTAGGTGGAGATACC.